Included here is one TCR beta chain sequence, with context. One junction end does not reproduce the germline sequence, and a read error may be involved. This CDR3 has 12 amino acids. The V gene's germline CDR1 is LNHDA and CDR2 SQIVND (reference sequence). This sample was taken from a study of control samples from healthy donors and cancer patients. The method was immunoSEQ multiplex PCR; TCRdb's version includes in-frame clones alone and lacks a portion of them. Of tens of thousands of clones in the sample, approximately 96% are singletons; the top ten hold 1.5% to 2%. The V call is TRBV19, the J call TRBJ1-2, with TRBD1 matching 7 bases. The TCR originated in a woman in her 30s in good health. Sequencing used blood. The CDR3 nucleotides are TGTGCCGGTAGACAGGGTGACTATGGCTACACCTTC. Its translation is CAGRQGDYGYTF.